The rows below give T cell receptor beta chains drawn from one sample of a study. TCRdb re-called the 5' RACE reads with MiXCR, one entry per CDR3 protein. The data show approximately 58,000 distinct CDR3 sequences, around 24% seen once. What was sequenced was tumor-infiltrating Tregs sorted from the breast tumor. The source is a female donor with breast cancer. Both conserved end residues are part of each CDR3. The D gene is left open where the match is weak. Not every row has a clone size; where given, it reads once, few, many or a size class.

cdr3_nt: TGCAGCGTCGTTCTCGGGGGTAGTGGAAACACCATATATTTT
cdr3_aa: CSVVLGGSGNTIYF
d_call: -
cdr3_length: 14
v_call: TRBV29-1
j_call: TRBJ1-3
clone_size: few

cdr3_nt: TGTGCCAGCAGCCTCGGGACAGGCACAGATACGCAGTATTTT
cdr3_aa: CASSLGTGTDTQYF
d_call: TRBD1
cdr3_length: 14
v_call: TRBV7-9
j_call: TRBJ2-3
clone_size: -

cdr3_nt: TGTGCCAGCACGGAAACCGGGTCGAACACTGAAGCTTTCTTT
cdr3_aa: CASTETGSNTEAFF
d_call: -
cdr3_length: 14
v_call: TRBV9
j_call: TRBJ1-1
clone_size: -

cdr3_nt: TGTGCCAGCCGCCGGGACAGGCCCTATTCACCCCTCCACTTT
cdr3_aa: CASRRDRPYSPLHF
d_call: TRBD1
cdr3_length: 14
v_call: TRBV6-1
j_call: TRBJ1-6
clone_size: many

cdr3_nt: TGTGCCAGCAGCTTGGCGGGCGGGGAGACCCAGTACTTC
cdr3_aa: CASSLAGGETQYF
d_call: -
cdr3_length: 13
v_call: TRBV5-4
j_call: TRBJ2-5
clone_size: -

cdr3_nt: TGTGCCAGCAGCGTAGGCGGGAGAGGAGGAGATACGCAGTATTTT
cdr3_aa: CASSVGGRGGDTQYF
d_call: TRBD2
cdr3_length: 15
v_call: TRBV9
j_call: TRBJ2-3
clone_size: -

cdr3_nt: TGCGCCAGCAGCACGGGACTAGCGGGAGGTGAGGAGCAGTTCTTC
cdr3_aa: CASSTGLAGGEEQFF
d_call: TRBD2
cdr3_length: 15
v_call: TRBV5-1
j_call: TRBJ2-1
clone_size: few

cdr3_nt: TGTGCCAGCAGTGCTATAGGAGGGGATACTGAAGCTTTCTTT
cdr3_aa: CASSAIGGDTEAFF
d_call: -
cdr3_length: 14
v_call: TRBV6-1
j_call: TRBJ1-1
clone_size: many

cdr3_nt: TGTGCCAGCAACGTCGCCGGACTAGCGGACACAGATACGCAGTATTTT
cdr3_aa: CASNVAGLADTDTQYF
d_call: TRBD2
cdr3_length: 16
v_call: TRBV28
j_call: TRBJ2-3
clone_size: few

cdr3_nt: TGTGCCAGCAGCGACAGCAACGTCCTGGCTTTC
cdr3_aa: CASSDSNVLAF
d_call: -
cdr3_length: 11
v_call: TRBV12-3/TRBV12-4
j_call: TRBJ2-6
clone_size: few

cdr3_nt: TGTGCCAGCAGCCCGAGGACTGGCGGGAGTCCAAAAAGGGGCACAGATACGCAGTATTTT
cdr3_aa: CASSPRTGGSPKRGTDTQYF
d_call: TRBD2
cdr3_length: 20
v_call: TRBV6-2/TRBV6-3
j_call: TRBJ2-3
clone_size: -

cdr3_nt: TGTGCCAGCAGCCAAGTGACGACTATCTCCTATAATTCACCCCTCCACTTT
cdr3_aa: CASSQVTTISYNSPLHF
d_call: -
cdr3_length: 17
v_call: TRBV4-2
j_call: TRBJ1-6
clone_size: many

cdr3_nt: TGTGCCACCAGTGAACCGGGACTAGGAACGCAGTATTTT
cdr3_aa: CATSEPGLGTQYF
d_call: TRBD2
cdr3_length: 13
v_call: TRBV24-1
j_call: TRBJ2-3
clone_size: many

cdr3_nt: TGTGCCAGCAGTAAGAGAGGGGGAACGTACACTGAAGCTTTCTTT
cdr3_aa: CASSKRGGTYTEAFF
d_call: -
cdr3_length: 15
v_call: TRBV6-6
j_call: TRBJ1-1
clone_size: many

cdr3_nt: TGCGCCAGCAGCTTGGATTTCTTAGGGTCGGGGGAAGCTTTCTTT
cdr3_aa: CASSLDFLGSGEAFF
d_call: -
cdr3_length: 15
v_call: TRBV5-1
j_call: TRBJ1-1
clone_size: few

cdr3_nt: TGTGCCAGCAGAGTGGGAGGTGGTCAGGATACGCAGTATTTT
cdr3_aa: CASRVGGGQDTQYF
d_call: -
cdr3_length: 14
v_call: TRBV6-1
j_call: TRBJ2-3
clone_size: -

cdr3_nt: TGTGCCAGCAGTTACGCCCCGCGGCAGGGAGGGGAGACCCAGTACTTC
cdr3_aa: CASSYAPRQGGETQYF
d_call: TRBD2
cdr3_length: 16
v_call: TRBV6-5
j_call: TRBJ2-5
clone_size: few

cdr3_nt: TGTGCCAGCAGGGGACCGAGCCAAGAGACCCAGTACTTC
cdr3_aa: CASRGPSQETQYF
d_call: -
cdr3_length: 13
v_call: TRBV28
j_call: TRBJ2-5
clone_size: -

cdr3_nt: TGTGCCAGCGGCCCAAGAGCCGGCAGCTCCTACAATGAGCAGTTCTTC
cdr3_aa: CASGPRAGSSYNEQFF
d_call: -
cdr3_length: 16
v_call: TRBV7-3
j_call: TRBJ2-1
clone_size: few

cdr3_nt: TGTGCCAGCAGGGTTTGGAGTGAGAACACTGAAGCTTTCTTT
cdr3_aa: CASRVWSENTEAFF
d_call: -
cdr3_length: 14
v_call: TRBV4-2
j_call: TRBJ1-1
clone_size: many

cdr3_nt: TGTGCCATCAGTGAGTCGATTAGCATCTACGAGCAGTACTTC
cdr3_aa: CAISESISIYEQYF
d_call: -
cdr3_length: 14
v_call: TRBV10-3
j_call: TRBJ2-7
clone_size: -

cdr3_nt: TGTGCCAGCAGCCCTGAGAGGGCGAACACTGAAGCTTTCTTT
cdr3_aa: CASSPERANTEAFF
d_call: -
cdr3_length: 14
v_call: TRBV12-3/TRBV12-4
j_call: TRBJ1-1
clone_size: -

cdr3_nt: TGCGCCAGCAGCTTTTTAGGGATGAACACTGAAGCTTTCTTT
cdr3_aa: CASSFLGMNTEAFF
d_call: -
cdr3_length: 14
v_call: TRBV5-1
j_call: TRBJ1-1
clone_size: few

cdr3_nt: TGTGCCTGGAGCCGAGGACAGGGCTCTGAAAAACTGTTTTTT
cdr3_aa: CAWSRGQGSEKLFF
d_call: TRBD1
cdr3_length: 14
v_call: TRBV30
j_call: TRBJ1-4
clone_size: few

cdr3_nt: TGTGCCAGCAGTTACTCTGTTCCGGGTTGGGGCTACACCTTC
cdr3_aa: CASSYSVPGWGYTF
d_call: -
cdr3_length: 14
v_call: TRBV6-6
j_call: TRBJ1-2
clone_size: once

cdr3_nt: TGTGCCAGCAGCTCGGGACAGGGAGGTGAAGACACTGAAGCTTTCTTT
cdr3_aa: CASSSGQGGEDTEAFF
d_call: TRBD1
cdr3_length: 16
v_call: TRBV7-9
j_call: TRBJ1-1
clone_size: few

cdr3_nt: TGTGCCAGCAGTCGTCGGAGGTCCTACGAGCAGTACTTC
cdr3_aa: CASSRRRSYEQYF
d_call: -
cdr3_length: 13
v_call: TRBV6-2/TRBV6-3
j_call: TRBJ2-7
clone_size: few

cdr3_nt: TGTGCCAGCAGCTTATCCAGGGGGAGTTACGAGCAGTACTTC
cdr3_aa: CASSLSRGSYEQYF
d_call: TRBD1
cdr3_length: 14
v_call: TRBV7-2
j_call: TRBJ2-7
clone_size: few

cdr3_nt: TGTGCCAGCAGTCCAGGAAGGGAAGATACGCAGTATTTT
cdr3_aa: CASSPGREDTQYF
d_call: -
cdr3_length: 13
v_call: TRBV28
j_call: TRBJ2-3
clone_size: few

cdr3_nt: TGCAGGACCAATCCTGGGACGGAGGCTGGCTACACCTTC
cdr3_aa: CRTNPGTEAGYTF
d_call: -
cdr3_length: 13
v_call: TRBV20-1
j_call: TRBJ1-2
clone_size: -

cdr3_nt: TGCAGTGCTAAGGGGGACAGGGGCTACGAGCAGTACTTC
cdr3_aa: CSAKGDRGYEQYF
d_call: TRBD1
cdr3_length: 13
v_call: TRBV20-1
j_call: TRBJ2-7
clone_size: once

cdr3_nt: TGTGCCAGCAGCGTGGGGTGGGGATACGAGCAGTACTTC
cdr3_aa: CASSVGWGYEQYF
d_call: -
cdr3_length: 13
v_call: TRBV9
j_call: TRBJ2-7
clone_size: -

cdr3_nt: TGCGCCAGCAGCTTGGCCCCCGGGATCAACTCCTACGAGCAGTACTTC
cdr3_aa: CASSLAPGINSYEQYF
d_call: -
cdr3_length: 16
v_call: TRBV5-1
j_call: TRBJ2-7
clone_size: -

cdr3_nt: TGCAGTGCTAGAGGGGCTAGCGGTAGCTCCTACGAGCAGTACTTC
cdr3_aa: CSARGASGSSYEQYF
d_call: TRBD2
cdr3_length: 15
v_call: TRBV20-1
j_call: TRBJ2-7
clone_size: -

cdr3_nt: TGTGCCTGGAGTGTATATGAACAGGTTAGAAACGAGCAGTACTTC
cdr3_aa: CAWSVYEQVRNEQYF
d_call: -
cdr3_length: 15
v_call: TRBV30
j_call: TRBJ2-7
clone_size: few

cdr3_nt: TGTGCCAGCAGCCTCGGTAAGCAGTTCTTC
cdr3_aa: CASSLGKQFF
d_call: -
cdr3_length: 10
v_call: TRBV6-1
j_call: TRBJ2-1
clone_size: few

cdr3_nt: TGTGCCAGCAGCTTAGGCAAGGTCTATGGCTACACCTTC
cdr3_aa: CASSLGKVYGYTF
d_call: -
cdr3_length: 13
v_call: TRBV7-9
j_call: TRBJ1-2
clone_size: -

cdr3_nt: TGTGCCAGCAGCCCTCTCCCGGGACAGTCAAGCCCCGGTATTTATGTGGCCAACGTCCTGACTTTC
cdr3_aa: CASSPLPGQSSPGIYVANVLTF
d_call: TRBD1
cdr3_length: 22
v_call: TRBV7-9
j_call: TRBJ2-6
clone_size: few

cdr3_nt: TGTGCCAGCAGCCTCGATCGGCAGATCTATGGCTACACCTTC
cdr3_aa: CASSLDRQIYGYTF
d_call: -
cdr3_length: 14
v_call: TRBV5-6
j_call: TRBJ1-2
clone_size: -

cdr3_nt: TGCGCCAGCAGCCTACCTGGAGAAAAAGCTTTCTTT
cdr3_aa: CASSLPGEKAFF
d_call: -
cdr3_length: 12
v_call: TRBV5-1
j_call: TRBJ1-1
clone_size: -

cdr3_nt: TGTGCCAGCAGCTTAGTGGGGGCCGGGACAGGCTATGGCTACACCTTC
cdr3_aa: CASSLVGAGTGYGYTF
d_call: TRBD1
cdr3_length: 16
v_call: TRBV7-9
j_call: TRBJ1-2
clone_size: few

cdr3_nt: TGTGCCAGCAGTTACGACGGCTATAATCGAAAACTGTTTTTT
cdr3_aa: CASSYDGYNRKLFF
d_call: -
cdr3_length: 14
v_call: TRBV6-5
j_call: TRBJ1-4
clone_size: -

cdr3_nt: TGTGCCAGTAGACAGGGGGGGGGACTAGCGGGAGTAAATGAGCAGTTCTTC
cdr3_aa: CASRQGGGLAGVNEQFF
d_call: TRBD2
cdr3_length: 17
v_call: TRBV27
j_call: TRBJ2-1
clone_size: -

cdr3_nt: TGTGCCAGCAGTTTGTCCGTGGCAGGGGGATCGAACTATGGCTACACCTTC
cdr3_aa: CASSLSVAGGSNYGYTF
d_call: TRBD1
cdr3_length: 17
v_call: TRBV27
j_call: TRBJ1-2
clone_size: -

cdr3_nt: TGTGCCAGCAGCGGCCAAACAGCCCCTATGGAGACCCAGTACTTC
cdr3_aa: CASSGQTAPMETQYF
d_call: -
cdr3_length: 15
v_call: TRBV7-2
j_call: TRBJ2-5
clone_size: few

cdr3_nt: TGCGCCAGCAGCCTACTTAACCTGGCAGATACGCAGTATTTT
cdr3_aa: CASSLLNLADTQYF
d_call: -
cdr3_length: 14
v_call: TRBV5-1
j_call: TRBJ2-3
clone_size: -

cdr3_nt: TGTGCCAGCAGCTTAGTAGGTGACACTACCGGGGAGCTGTTTTTT
cdr3_aa: CASSLVGDTTGELFF
d_call: -
cdr3_length: 15
v_call: TRBV7-2
j_call: TRBJ2-2
clone_size: -